This T cell receptor beta chain is drawn from a study of T-cell reconstitution after alpha-beta-depleted transplantation in children. The study's findings and limits: Elevated TCRbeta diversity at day 60 was traced, in some patients, to surviving recipient T cells and thymic progenitors. One year post-transplant, T-cell counts and diversity were largely derived from T cells produced anew. As was reported, about two months after transplant, alpha-beta T cells came from several hundred expanded graft clones.

In regard to this clonotype: As yet, its antigen is unknown.

Unique molecular identifiers were built into the TCRbeta library. MiXCR was run by TCRdb on the PCR reads, yielding one entry per CDR3 protein. This table holds more than 100,000 distinct CDR3 sequences, 23% found once. Germline V gene sequence: CDR1 SGHRS, CDR2 YFSETQ. Unmatched junction bases numbered 3, after V lost 4 bases and J lost 3 bases. The CDR3 runs to 14 residues. This receptor was obtained from a male patient aged 2 to 10 who had a stem cell transplant for chronic granulomatous disease, so the T cells may come from the graft donor. This material consisted of PBMCs, mostly from graft donor cells, taken 180 days after TCRalphabeta/CD19-depleted stem cell transplant. This chain links TRBV5-1 with TRBJ2-7, with 11 bases that match TRBD2. CDR3 coding DNA: TGCGCCAGCAGCGTGACTAGCGGGATCTACGAGCAGTACTTC. It codes for CASSVTSGIYEQYF.